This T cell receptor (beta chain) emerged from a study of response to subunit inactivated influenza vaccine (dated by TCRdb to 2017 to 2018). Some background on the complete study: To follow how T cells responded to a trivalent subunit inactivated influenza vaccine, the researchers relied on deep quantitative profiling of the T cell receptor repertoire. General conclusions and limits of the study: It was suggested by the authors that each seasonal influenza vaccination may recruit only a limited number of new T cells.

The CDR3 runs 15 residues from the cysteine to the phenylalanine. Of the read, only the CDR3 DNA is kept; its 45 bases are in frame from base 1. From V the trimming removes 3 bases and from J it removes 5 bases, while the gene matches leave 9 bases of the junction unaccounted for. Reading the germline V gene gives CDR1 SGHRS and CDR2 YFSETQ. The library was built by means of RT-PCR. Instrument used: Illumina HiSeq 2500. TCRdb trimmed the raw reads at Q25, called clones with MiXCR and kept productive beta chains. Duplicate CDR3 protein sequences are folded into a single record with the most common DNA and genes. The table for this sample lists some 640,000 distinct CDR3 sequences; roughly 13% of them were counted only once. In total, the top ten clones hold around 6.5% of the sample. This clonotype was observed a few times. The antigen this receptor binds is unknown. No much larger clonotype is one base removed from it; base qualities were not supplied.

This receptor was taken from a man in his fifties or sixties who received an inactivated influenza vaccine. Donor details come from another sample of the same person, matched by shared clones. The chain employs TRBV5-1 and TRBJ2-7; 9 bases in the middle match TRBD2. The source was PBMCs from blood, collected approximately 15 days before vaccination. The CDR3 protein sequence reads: CASSSAGREGDEQYF. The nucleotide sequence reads TGCGCCAGCAGCTCAGCGGGGCGGGAGGGCGACGAGCAGTACTTC.